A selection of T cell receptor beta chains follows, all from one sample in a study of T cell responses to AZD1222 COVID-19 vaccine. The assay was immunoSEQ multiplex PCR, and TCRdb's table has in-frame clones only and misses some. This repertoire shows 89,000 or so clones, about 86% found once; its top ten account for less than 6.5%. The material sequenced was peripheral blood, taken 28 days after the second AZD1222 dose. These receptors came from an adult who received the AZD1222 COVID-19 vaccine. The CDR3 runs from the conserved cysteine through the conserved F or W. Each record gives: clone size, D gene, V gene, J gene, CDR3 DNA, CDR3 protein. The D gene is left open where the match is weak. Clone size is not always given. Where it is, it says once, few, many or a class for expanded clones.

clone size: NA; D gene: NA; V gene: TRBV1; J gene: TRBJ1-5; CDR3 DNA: TGCACCAGCAGCCGGGACAGGACGGGAAGCAATCAGCCCCAGCATTTT; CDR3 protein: CTSSRDRTGSNQPQHF
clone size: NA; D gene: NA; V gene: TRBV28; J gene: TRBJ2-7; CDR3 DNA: TGTGCCAGCAGCCCTAGTGCGGGCACCTACGAGCAGTACTTC; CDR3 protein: CASSPSAGTYEQYF
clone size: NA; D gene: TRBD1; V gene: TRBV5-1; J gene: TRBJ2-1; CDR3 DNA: TGCGCCAGCAGCTCGGGACAGGGAGGGTACAATGAGCAGTTCTTC; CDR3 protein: CASSSGQGGYNEQFF
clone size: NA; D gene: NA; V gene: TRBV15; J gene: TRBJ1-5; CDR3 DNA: TGTGCCACCAGCAAAGACGTTTCGCCCCAGCATTTT; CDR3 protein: CATSKDVSPQHF
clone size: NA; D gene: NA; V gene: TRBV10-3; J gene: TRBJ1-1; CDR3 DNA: TGTGCCGCCCACGGGGCCGGGAGCACTGAAGCTTTCTTT; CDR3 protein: CAAHGAGSTEAFF
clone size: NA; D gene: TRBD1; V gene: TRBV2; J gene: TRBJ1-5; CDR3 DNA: TGTGCCAGCATGGGACAGGGCTACCAGCCCCAGCATTTT; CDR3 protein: CASMGQGYQPQHF
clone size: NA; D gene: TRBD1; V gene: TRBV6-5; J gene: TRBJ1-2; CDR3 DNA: TGTGCCAGCACCTCGACAGGGGTTAACTATGGCTACACCTTC; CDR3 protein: CASTSTGVNYGYTF
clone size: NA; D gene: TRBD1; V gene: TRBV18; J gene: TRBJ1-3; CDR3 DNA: TGTGCCAGCTCACCCGGGACAGGGAGTTTGGGGACCATATATTTT; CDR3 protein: CASSPGTGSLGTIYF
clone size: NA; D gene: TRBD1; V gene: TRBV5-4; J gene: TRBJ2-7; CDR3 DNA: TGTGCCAGCAGCTTTGCCCTACAGGGGGCCGGATTCGCCTACGAGCAGTACTTC; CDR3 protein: CASSFALQGAGFAYEQYF
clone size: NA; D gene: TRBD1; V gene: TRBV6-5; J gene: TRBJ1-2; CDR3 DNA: TGTGCCAGCAACTTACAGGGGGCTGCGTACGGCTACACCTTC; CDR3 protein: CASNLQGAAYGYTF
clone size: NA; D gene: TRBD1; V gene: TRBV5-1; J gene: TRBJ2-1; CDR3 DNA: TGCGCCAGCCAAACCGGGACAGGGTTTTATGAGCAGTTCTTC; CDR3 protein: CASQTGTGFYEQFF
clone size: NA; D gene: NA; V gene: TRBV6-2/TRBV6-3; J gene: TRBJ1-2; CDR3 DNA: TGTGCCAGCAGCCTCACCGAGGGGGGGGGCTATGGCTACACCTTC; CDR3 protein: CASSLTEGGGYGYTF
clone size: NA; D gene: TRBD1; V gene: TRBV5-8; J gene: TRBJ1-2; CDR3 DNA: TGTGCCAGCAGCGCACCGGGACAGGGACTATATGGCTACACCTTC; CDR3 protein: CASSAPGQGLYGYTF
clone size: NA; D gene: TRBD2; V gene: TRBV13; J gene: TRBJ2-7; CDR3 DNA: TGTGCCAGCAGCTTAGGCCTGGGACTAGCGGGAGTTCCCACCTACGAGCAGTACTTC; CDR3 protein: CASSLGLGLAGVPTYEQYF
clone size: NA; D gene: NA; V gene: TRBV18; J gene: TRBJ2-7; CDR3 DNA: TGTGCCAGCTCACCTCTTTCTGAGGCCTACTACGAGCAGTACTTC; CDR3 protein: CASSPLSEAYYEQYF
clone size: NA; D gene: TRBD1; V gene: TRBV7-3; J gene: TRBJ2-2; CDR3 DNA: TGTGCCAGCAGCAAACAGCCCCCCGGGACAGATTCCGGGGAGCTGTTTTTT; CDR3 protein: CASSKQPPGTDSGELFF
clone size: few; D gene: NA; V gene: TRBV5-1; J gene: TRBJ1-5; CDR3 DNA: TGCGCCAGCAGCTTGGACCCATCTTATCAGCCCCAGCATTTT; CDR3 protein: CASSLDPSYQPQHF
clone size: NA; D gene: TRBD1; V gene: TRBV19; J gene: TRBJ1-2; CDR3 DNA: TGTGCCAGTAGTTCCCCCGGGACAGGTTTCTACACCTTC; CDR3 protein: CASSSPGTGFYTF
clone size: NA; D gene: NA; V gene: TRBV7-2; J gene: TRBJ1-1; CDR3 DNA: TGTGCCAGCAGCTTAGCGGGCCGATCCTGGGGCACTGAAGCTTTCTTT; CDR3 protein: CASSLAGRSWGTEAFF
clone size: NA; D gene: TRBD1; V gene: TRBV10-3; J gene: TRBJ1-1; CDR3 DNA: TGTGCCATCAGAGGCCCGGGACAGGGGGACACTGAAGCTTTCTTT; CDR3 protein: CAIRGPGQGDTEAFF
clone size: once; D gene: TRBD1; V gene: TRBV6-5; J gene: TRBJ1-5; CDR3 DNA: TGTGCCAGCAGTCTTGACAGGGGCGGTCAGCCCCAGCATTTT; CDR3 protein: CASSLDRGGQPQHF
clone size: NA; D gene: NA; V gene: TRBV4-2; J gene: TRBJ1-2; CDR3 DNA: TGTGCCAGCAGCCAAGGAAAGGGGCTTAACTATGGCTACACCTTC; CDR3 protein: CASSQGKGLNYGYTF
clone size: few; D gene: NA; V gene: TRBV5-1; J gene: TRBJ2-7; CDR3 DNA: TGCGCCAGCAGACAGGACGGTATTTTCTCCTACGAGCAGTACTTC; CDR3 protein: CASRQDGIFSYEQYF
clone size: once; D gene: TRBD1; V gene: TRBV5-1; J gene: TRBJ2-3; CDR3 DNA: TGCGCCAGCAGCTTGGAGACAGGGGTGACAGATACGCAGTATTTT; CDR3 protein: CASSLETGVTDTQYF
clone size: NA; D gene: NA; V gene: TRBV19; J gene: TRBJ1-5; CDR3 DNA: TGTGCCAGTAGTAGCGCCACAACTACAACGGCCCGGCCCCAGCATTTT; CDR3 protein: CASSSATTTTARPQHF
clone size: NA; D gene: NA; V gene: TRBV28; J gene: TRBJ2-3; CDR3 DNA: TGTGCCAGCAGTTTTGCGGGGCAGGTGAATACGCAGTATTTT; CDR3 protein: CASSFAGQVNTQYF
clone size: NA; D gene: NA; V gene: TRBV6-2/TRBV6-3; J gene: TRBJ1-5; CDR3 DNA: TGTGCCAGCAGTTACCAGGGTTTTGTGAGCAATCAGCCCCAGCATTTT; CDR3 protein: CASSYQGFVSNQPQHF
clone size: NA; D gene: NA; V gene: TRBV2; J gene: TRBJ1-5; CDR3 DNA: TGTGCCAGCAGTGGATGGGAGAATCAGCCCCAGCATTTT; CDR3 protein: CASSGWENQPQHF
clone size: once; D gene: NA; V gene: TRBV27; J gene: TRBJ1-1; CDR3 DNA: TGTGCCAGCAGTGGACAGTGGGACACTGAAGCTTTCTTT; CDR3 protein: CASSGQWDTEAFF
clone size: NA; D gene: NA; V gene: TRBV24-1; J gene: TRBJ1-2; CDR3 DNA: TGTGCCACCAGTGACAGCTATGGCTACACCTTC; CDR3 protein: CATSDSYGYTF
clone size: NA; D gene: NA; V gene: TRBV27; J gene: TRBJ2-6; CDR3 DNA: TGTGCCAGCAGTCGGGCTGGGGCCAACGTCCTGACTTTC; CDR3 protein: CASSRAGANVLTF
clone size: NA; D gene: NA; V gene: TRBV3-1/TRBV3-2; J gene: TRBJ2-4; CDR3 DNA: TGTGCCAGCAGCCAAAGTTTAGCCAAAAACATTCAGTACTTC; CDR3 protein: CASSQSLAKNIQYF
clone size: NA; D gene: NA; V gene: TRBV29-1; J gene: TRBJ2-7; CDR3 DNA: TGCAGCGTTGTTGGGACCGCAACCTACGAGCAGTACTTC; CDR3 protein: CSVVGTATYEQYF
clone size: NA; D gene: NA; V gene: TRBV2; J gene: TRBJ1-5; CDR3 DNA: TGTGCCAGCAGTGAATTGGGGCCCCAGCATTTT; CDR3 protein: CASSELGPQHF
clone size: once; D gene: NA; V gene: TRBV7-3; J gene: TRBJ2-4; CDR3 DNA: TGTGCCAGCAGCATAGATGGGGCTTCGGCCAAAAACATTCAGTACTTC; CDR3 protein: CASSIDGASAKNIQYF
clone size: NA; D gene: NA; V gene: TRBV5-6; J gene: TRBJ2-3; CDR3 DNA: TGTGCCAGCAGTTCCGACACAGATACGCAGTATTTT; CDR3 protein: CASSSDTDTQYF
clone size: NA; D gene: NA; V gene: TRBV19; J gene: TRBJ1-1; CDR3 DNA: TGTGCCAGTAGTATTGGTAACACTGAAGCTTTCTTT; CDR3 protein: CASSIGNTEAFF
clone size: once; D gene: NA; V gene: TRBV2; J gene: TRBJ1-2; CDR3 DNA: TGTGCCAGCAGCGGACTGGGTGGCTACACCTTC; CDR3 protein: CASSGLGGYTF
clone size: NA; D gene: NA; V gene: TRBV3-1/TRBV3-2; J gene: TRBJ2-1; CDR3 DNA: TGTGCCAGCAGCGAGACAGGGAGGAGCTCCTACAATGAGCAGTTCTTC; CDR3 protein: CASSETGRSSYNEQFF
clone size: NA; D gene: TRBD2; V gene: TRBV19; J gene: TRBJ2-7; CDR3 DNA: TGTGCCAGTAGTGACGGTAGCGGGAGTCGGTACGAGCAGTACTTC; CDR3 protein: CASSDGSGSRYEQYF
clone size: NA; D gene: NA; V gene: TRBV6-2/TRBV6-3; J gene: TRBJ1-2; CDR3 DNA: TGTGCCAGCAGCAACCCTACCGGCTACTATGGCTACACCTTC; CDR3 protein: CASSNPTGYYGYTF
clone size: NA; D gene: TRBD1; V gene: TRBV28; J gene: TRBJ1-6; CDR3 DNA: TGTGCCAGCAGACGGACAGGGGATAATTCACCCCTCCACTTT; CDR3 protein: CASRRTGDNSPLHF
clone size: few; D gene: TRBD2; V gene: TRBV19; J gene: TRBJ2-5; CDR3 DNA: TGTGCCAGTAGTCAGTTAGGACTAGCGGGAGGACCACAAGAGACCCAGTACTTC; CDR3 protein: CASSQLGLAGGPQETQYF
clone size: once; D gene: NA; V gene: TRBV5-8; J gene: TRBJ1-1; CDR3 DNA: TGTGCCAGCAGCGTCTACAGTGGCACTGAAGCTTTCTTT; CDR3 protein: CASSVYSGTEAFF
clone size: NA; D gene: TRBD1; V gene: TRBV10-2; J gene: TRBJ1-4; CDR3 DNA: TGCGCCAGCAGTGGCGGGACAGGGGAAGTGGAAAAACTGTTTTTT; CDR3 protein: CASSGGTGEVEKLFF
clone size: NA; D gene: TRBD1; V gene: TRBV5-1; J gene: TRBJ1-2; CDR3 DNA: TGCGCCAGCAGCTTGGTGGCAGGGGGCAGGGATGGCTACACCTTC; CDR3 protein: CASSLVAGGRDGYTF
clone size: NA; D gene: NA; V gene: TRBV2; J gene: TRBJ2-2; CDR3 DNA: TGTGCCAGCAGCCGACTGGCTACGAACACCGGGGAGCTGTTTTTT; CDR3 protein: CASSRLATNTGELFF
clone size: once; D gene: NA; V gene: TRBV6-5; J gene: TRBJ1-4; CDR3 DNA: TGTGCCAGCAGTTCGTCCCAGGCTAATGAAAAACTGTTTTTT; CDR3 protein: CASSSSQANEKLFF
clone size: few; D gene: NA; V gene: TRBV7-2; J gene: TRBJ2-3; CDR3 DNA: TGTGCCAGCAGCCCGGTGAGACTGAGCACAGATACGCAGTATTTT; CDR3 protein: CASSPVRLSTDTQYF
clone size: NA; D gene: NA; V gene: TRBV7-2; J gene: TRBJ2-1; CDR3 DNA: TGTGCCAGCAGCTCACTACAAGCTGGGGGAGCTCGGTATGAGCAGTTCTTC; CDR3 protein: CASSSLQAGGARYEQFF
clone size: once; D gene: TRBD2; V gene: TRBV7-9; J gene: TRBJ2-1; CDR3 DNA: TGTGCCAGCAGCCCTCCTCCCCCTACTAGCGATCACTCCTACAATGAGCAGTTCTTC; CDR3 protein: CASSPPPPTSDHSYNEQFF
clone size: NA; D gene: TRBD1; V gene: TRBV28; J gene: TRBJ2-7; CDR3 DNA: TGTGCCAGCAGGCAAGGGACAGGGTGGAAAGAGCAGTACTTC; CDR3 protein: CASRQGTGWKEQYF
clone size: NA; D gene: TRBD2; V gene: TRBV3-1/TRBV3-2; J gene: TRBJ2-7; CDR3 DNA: TGTGCCAGCAGCCAAGATCCGACTAGCGGGACCCGGCACGAGCAGTACTTC; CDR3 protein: CASSQDPTSGTRHEQYF
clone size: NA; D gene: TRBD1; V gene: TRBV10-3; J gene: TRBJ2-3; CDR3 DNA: TGTGCCATCAGTGACCCCAGACAGGGGAGGACAGATACGCAGTATTTT; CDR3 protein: CAISDPRQGRTDTQYF
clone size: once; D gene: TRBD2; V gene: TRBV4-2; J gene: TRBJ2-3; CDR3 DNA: TGTGCCAGCAGCCAAGCTAGCGGGGGGACAGATACGCAGTATTTT; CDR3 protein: CASSQASGGTDTQYF
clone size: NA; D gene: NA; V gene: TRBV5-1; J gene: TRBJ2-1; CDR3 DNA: TGCGCCAGCAGGATGGGGGATGAGCAGTTCTTC; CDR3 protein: CASRMGDEQFF
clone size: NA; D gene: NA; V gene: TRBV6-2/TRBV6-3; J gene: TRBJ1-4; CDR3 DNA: TGTGCCAGCAGTTCCACCCTGGGACTTCTGGGCGGTGAAAAACTGTTTTTT; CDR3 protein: CASSSTLGLLGGEKLFF